This entry concerns a single TCR beta chain. Its target is not known. Germline values: CDR1 SGHRS, CDR2 YFSETQ. V was clipped by 3 bases and J by 3 bases; unmatched bases: 11. The CDR3 loop spans 17 amino acids. The sample comes from a study of T cell responses to AZD1222 COVID-19 vaccine. The study's findings and limits: Repertoire sampling was restricted to post-peak T cell response timepoints.

Sequencing used immunoSEQ multiplex PCR; TCRdb keeps in-frame clones, though not all of them. The sample includes fewer than 150,000 clones, nearly 90% seen only once; the top ten take about 4.5%. The rearrangement links TRBV5-1 to TRBJ2-7; 11 bases map to TRBD2. This receptor was taken from an adult in good health. The starting material was peripheral blood, obtained on day 0 of AZD1222 vaccination. The CDR3 loop reads CASSSGRPLAGVYEQYF. The CDR3 DNA reads as TGCGCCAGCAGCTCAGGGCGTCCACTAGCGGGAGTCTACGAGCAGTACTTC.